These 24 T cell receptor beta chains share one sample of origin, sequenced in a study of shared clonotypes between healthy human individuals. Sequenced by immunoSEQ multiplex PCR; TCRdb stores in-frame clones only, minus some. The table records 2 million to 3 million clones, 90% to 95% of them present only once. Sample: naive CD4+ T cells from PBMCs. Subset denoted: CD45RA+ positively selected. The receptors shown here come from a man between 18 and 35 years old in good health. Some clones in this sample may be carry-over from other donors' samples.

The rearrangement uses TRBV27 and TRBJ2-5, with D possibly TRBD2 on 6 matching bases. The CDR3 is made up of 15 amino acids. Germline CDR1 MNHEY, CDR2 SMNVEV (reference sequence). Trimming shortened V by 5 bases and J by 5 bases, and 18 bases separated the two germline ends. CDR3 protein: CASSKGLVQRETQYF. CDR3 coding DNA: TGTGCCAGCAGTAAGGGACTGGTCCAGAGGGAGACCCAGTACTTC.

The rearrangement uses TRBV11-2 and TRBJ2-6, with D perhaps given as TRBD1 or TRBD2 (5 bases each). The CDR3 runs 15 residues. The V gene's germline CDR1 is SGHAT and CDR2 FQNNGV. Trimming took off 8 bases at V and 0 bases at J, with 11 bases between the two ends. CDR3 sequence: CASGPGSSGANVLTF. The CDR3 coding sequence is TGTGCCAGCGGACCAGGGAGCTCTGGGGCCAACGTCCTGACTTTC.

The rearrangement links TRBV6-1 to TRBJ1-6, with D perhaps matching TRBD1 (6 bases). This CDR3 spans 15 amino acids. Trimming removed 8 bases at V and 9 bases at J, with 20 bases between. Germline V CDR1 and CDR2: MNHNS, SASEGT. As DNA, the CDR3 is TGTGCCAGCGGGAGATCGGGGCAGGGGAGTTCACCCCTCCACTTT. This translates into CASGRSGQGSSPLHF.

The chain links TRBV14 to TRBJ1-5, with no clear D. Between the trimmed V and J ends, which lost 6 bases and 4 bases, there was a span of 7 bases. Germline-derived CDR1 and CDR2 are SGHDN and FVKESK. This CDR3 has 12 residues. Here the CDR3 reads CASSGINQPQHF. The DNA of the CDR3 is TGTGCCAGCAGTGGCATAAATCAGCCCCAGCATTTT.

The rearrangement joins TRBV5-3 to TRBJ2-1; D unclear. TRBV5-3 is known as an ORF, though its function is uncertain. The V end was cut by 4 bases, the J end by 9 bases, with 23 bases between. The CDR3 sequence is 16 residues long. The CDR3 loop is CARSPRIPPRQAEQFF. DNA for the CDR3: TGTGCCAGAAGCCCTCGGATCCCCCCGCGGCAGGCTGAGCAGTTCTTC.

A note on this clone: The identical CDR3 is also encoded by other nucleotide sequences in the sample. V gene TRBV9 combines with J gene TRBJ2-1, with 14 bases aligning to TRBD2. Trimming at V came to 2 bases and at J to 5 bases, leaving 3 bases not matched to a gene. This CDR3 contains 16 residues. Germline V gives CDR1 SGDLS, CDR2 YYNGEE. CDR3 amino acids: CASSVGLAGGNNEQFF. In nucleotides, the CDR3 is TGTGCCAGCAGCGTTGGACTAGCGGGAGGAAACAATGAGCAGTTCTTC.

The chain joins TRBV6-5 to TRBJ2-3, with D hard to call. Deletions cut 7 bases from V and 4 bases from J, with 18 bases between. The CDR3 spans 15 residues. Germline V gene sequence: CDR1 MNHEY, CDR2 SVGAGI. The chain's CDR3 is CASTPTATGPDTQYF. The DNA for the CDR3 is TGTGCCAGCACCCCCACTGCGACTGGGCCAGATACGCAGTATTTT.

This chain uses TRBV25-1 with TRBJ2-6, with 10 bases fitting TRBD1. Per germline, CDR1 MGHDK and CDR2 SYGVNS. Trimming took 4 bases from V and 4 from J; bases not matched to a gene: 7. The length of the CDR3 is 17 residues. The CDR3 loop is CASSALGQGSGANVLTF. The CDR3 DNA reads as TGTGCCAGCAGTGCCTTGGGACAGGGGTCGGGGGCCAACGTCCTGACTTTC.

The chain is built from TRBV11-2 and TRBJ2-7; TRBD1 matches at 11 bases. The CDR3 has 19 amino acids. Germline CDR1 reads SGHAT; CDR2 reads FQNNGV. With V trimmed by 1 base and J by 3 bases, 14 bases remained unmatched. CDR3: CASSLVSVLTGQGVYEQYF. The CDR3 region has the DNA TGTGCCAGCAGCTTAGTCTCTGTTCTTACGGGACAGGGGGTCTACGAGCAGTACTTC.

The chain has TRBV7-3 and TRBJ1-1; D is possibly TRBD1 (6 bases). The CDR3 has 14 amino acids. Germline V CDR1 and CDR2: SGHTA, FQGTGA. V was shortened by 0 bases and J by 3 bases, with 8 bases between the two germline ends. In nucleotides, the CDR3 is TGTGCCAGCAGCTTAACGGACAGCTACACTGAAGCTTTCTTT. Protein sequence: CASSLTDSYTEAFF.

The CDR3: CASSRDRETQYF. For the CDR3, the DNA is TGTGCCAGCAGCCGGGACAGGGAGACCCAGTACTTC. The J gene is TRBJ2-5, the V gene TRBV5-8, with TRBD1 matching over 8 bases. Germline CDR1 and CDR2: SGHTS and YDEGEE. The CDR3 runs to 12 residues. Trimming at V came to 4 bases and at J to 5 bases, leaving 1 base not matched to a gene.

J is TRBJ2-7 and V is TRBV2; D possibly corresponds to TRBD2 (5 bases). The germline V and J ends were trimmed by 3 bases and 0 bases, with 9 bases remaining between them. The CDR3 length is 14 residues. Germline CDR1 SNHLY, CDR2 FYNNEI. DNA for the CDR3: TGTGCCAGCAGTGATTCGGGGAACTCCTACGAGCAGTACTTC. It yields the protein CASSDSGNSYEQYF.

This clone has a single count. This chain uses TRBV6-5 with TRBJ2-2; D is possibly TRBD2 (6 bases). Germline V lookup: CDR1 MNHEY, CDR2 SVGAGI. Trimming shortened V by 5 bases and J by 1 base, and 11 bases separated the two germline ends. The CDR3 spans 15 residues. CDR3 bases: TGTGCCAGCAGTGGGGGGTCCCTGAACACCGGGGAGCTGTTTTTT. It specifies CASSGGSLNTGELFF.

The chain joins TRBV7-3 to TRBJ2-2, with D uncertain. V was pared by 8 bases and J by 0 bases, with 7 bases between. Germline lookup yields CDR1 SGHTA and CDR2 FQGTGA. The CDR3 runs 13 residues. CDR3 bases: TGTGCCAGCGGAGTTGCGAACACCGGGGAGCTGTTTTTT. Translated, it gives CASGVANTGELFF.

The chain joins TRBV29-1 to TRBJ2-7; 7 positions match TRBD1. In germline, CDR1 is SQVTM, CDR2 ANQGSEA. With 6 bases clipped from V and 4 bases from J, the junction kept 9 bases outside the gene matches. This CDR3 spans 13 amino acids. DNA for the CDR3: TGCAGCGTGGCCGACAGGGATGTGTACGAGCAGTACTTC. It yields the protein CSVADRDVYEQYF.

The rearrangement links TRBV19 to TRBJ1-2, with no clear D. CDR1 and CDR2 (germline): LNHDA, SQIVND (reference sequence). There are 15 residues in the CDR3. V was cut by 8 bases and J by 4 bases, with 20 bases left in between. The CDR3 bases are TGTGCCAGTCAATATAACGTAGGGAATCCCTATGGCTACACCTTC. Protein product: CASQYNVGNPYGYTF.

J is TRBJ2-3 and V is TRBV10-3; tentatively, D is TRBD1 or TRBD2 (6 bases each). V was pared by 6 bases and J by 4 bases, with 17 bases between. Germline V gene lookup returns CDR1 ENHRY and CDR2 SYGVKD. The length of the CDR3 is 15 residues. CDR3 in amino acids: CAIRTGRDNSDTQYF. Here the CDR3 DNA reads TGTGCCATCAGGACCGGGCGGGACAATTCAGATACGCAGTATTTT.

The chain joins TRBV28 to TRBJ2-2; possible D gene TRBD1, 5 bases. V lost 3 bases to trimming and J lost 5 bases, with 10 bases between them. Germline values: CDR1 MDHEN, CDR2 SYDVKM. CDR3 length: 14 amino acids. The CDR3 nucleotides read TGTGCCAGCAGTTTGGGTCAGGGTACCGGGGAGCTGTTTTTT. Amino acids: CASSLGQGTGELFF.

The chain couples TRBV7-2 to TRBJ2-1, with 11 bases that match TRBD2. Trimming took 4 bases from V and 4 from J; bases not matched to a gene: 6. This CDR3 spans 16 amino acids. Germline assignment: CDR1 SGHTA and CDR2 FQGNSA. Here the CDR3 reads CASSSSGLAEYNEQFF. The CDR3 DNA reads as TGTGCCAGCAGCTCCTCGGGACTAGCGGAATACAATGAGCAGTTCTTC.

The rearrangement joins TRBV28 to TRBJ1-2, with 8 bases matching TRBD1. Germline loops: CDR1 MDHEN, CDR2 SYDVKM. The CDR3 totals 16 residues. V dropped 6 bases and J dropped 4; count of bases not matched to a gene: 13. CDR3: CASSATSGTGRYGYTF. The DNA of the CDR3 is TGTGCCAGCAGCGCTACATCCGGGACAGGACGCTATGGCTACACCTTC.

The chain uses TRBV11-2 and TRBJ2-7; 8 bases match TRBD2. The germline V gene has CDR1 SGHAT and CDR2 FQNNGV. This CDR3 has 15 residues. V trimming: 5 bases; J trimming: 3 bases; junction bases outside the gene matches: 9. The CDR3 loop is CASSHGTSEIYEQYF. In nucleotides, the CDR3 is TGTGCCAGCAGCCACGGGACTAGTGAGATCTACGAGCAGTACTTC.

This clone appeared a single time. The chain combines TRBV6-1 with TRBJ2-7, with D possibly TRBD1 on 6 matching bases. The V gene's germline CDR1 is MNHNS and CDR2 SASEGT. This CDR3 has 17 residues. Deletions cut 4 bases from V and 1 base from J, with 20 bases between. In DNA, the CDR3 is TGTGCCAGCAGTGTCCCCGTGACAGGAACTATATCCTACGAGCAGTACTTC. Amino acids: CASSVPVTGTISYEQYF.

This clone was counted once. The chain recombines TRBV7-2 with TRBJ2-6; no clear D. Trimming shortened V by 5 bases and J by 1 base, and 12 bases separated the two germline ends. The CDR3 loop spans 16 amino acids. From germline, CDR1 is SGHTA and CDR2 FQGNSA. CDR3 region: CASSAETPSGANVLTF. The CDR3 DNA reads TGTGCCAGCAGCGCAGAGACACCATCTGGGGCCAACGTCCTGACTTTC.

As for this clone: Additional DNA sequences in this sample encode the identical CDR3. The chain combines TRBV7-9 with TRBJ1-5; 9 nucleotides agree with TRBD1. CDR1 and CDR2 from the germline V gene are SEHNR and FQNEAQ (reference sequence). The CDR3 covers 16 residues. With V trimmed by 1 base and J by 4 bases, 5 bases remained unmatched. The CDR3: CASSLGAGQGNQPQHF. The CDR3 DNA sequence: TGTGCCAGCAGCTTAGGGGCAGGACAGGGGAATCAGCCCCAGCATTTT.